This TCR beta chain emerged from a study of post-analysis software for immune sequencing data. On the study more broadly: Patients had relapsing-remitting, secondary progressive or progressive-relapsing multiple sclerosis; some lacked subtype.

Unique molecular identifiers had been added to the TCR beta cDNA libraries. Input amounts of 1 to 10 million T cells were used. These gave roughly 0.5 million cDNA molecules, so each molecule approximated one T cell. TCRdb independently ran MiXCR on the PCR reads; one entry per CDR3 protein. The sample has around 770,000 distinct CDR3 sequences, about 45% seen once; the top ten hold roughly 5.2%. In germline, CDR1 is DFQATT, CDR2 SNEGSKA (reference sequence). There are 15 residues in the CDR3. Findings of the study overall: In patients, TRBV5-6, TRBV5-1 and TRBV20-1 belonged to 4 or 5 TRBV segments found more frequently than in controls. Those with multiple sclerosis, the patient group, showed significantly lower normalized Chao1 diversity than controls. Samples from one preparation batch, clustered by F measure, grouped strongly together.

To note about this clonotype: Its specificity is unknown.

This TCR was sampled from a girl aged 10 to 17 with multiple sclerosis. Specimen: blood. The chain uses TRBV20-1 and TRBJ2-7; TRBD1 agrees at 9 bases. The CDR3 DNA sequence: TGCAGCCCCTCTTTTGGATGGGACAGGGCGTACGAGCAGTACTTC. This gives the protein CSPSFGWDRAYEQYF.